The 25 T cell receptor beta chains below all came from one sample that was sequenced in a study of tumor-infiltrating lymphocytes in localized non-small cell lung cancer. TCRdb keeps only in-frame clones here, not all; method: immunoSEQ multiplex PCR. The sample gives fewer than 11,000 clones, 60% of which show up once; about 11% is in the top ten. The sequenced sample was uninvolved lung tissue not adjacent to the tumor. These receptors all stem from a human donor with non-small cell lung cancer.

V usage is TRBV19 and J usage is TRBJ2-2; 11 positions match TRBD2. This CDR3 is 19 amino acids long. The J segment lost 0 bases and the V segment lost 8 bases, leaving 14 bases of the junction unmatched. CDR1 is LNHDA, CDR2 SQIVND, per germline (reference sequence). The CDR3 DNA sequence: TGTGCCAGTCGCCCCCTCTGGGGGACTAGCGGAACGAACACCGGGGAGCTGTTTTTT. This translates into CASRPLWGTSGTNTGELFF.

This chain uses TRBV7-9 with TRBJ1-2; 8 bases fit TRBD1. CDR3 size: 15 residues. Losses at the gene ends were 4 bases for V and 5 bases for J; bases not matched to a gene: 9. The germline gives CDR1 SEHNR, CDR2 FQNEAQ (reference sequence). CDR3 sequence reads: CASSSFDRGGYGYTF. The CDR3, as DNA: TGTGCCAGCAGCTCCTTCGACAGGGGAGGGTATGGCTACACCTTC.

The CDR3 DNA reads TGCGCCAGCAGCCAAGATGGTGGAAACACCATATATTTT. Translating gives CASSQDGGNTIYF. The chain uses TRBV4-3 and TRBJ1-3, with no clear D. V dropped 0 bases and J dropped 3 bases, with 3 bases sitting between them. Germline CDR1 reads LGHNA; CDR2 reads YSLEER. CDR3 size: 13 residues.

This chain uses TRBV9 with TRBJ2-5, with D unresolved. Germline CDR1 SGDLS, CDR2 YYNGEE. Trimming took off 0 bases at V and 7 bases at J, with 13 bases between the two ends. The CDR3 sequence is 14 residues long. The CDR3 DNA sequence: TGTGCCAGCAGCGTAGAGCCCTCGGATGGGACCCAGTACTTC. It codes for CASSVEPSDGTQYF.

The gene calls are TRBV19 and TRBJ2-6; D remains ambiguous. Trimming stripped 2 bases from V and 2 bases from J, with 7 bases between. Germline assignment: CDR1 LNHDA and CDR2 SQIVND (reference sequence). The CDR3 is 15 amino acids. This CDR3 is CASSIRAAGANVLTF. The CDR3 DNA reads as TGTGCCAGTAGTATAAGGGCAGCTGGGGCCAACGTCCTGACTTTC.

This clone was seen only a few times. The CDR3 sequence is CASSADFNQPQHF. As DNA, the CDR3 is TGTGCCAGCAGTGCAGACTTCAATCAGCCCCAGCATTTT. This chain connects TRBV6-1 to TRBJ1-5; D gene uncertain. V dropped 4 bases and J dropped 3 bases, with 7 bases sitting between them. Germline lookup yields CDR1 MNHNS and CDR2 SASEGT. The CDR3 covers 13 residues.

In its sample, this clone ranks as medium-sized. This chain connects TRBV25-1 to TRBJ1-2, with a weak D call TRBD1 (5 bases). The CDR3 contains 12 residues. Germline values: CDR1 MGHDK, CDR2 SYGVNS. V lost 8 bases and J lost 4, with 11 bases in between. In DNA, the CDR3 is TGTGCCAGCTACGGGGGAAGCTATGGCTACACCTTC. Protein product: CASYGGSYGYTF.

The chain uses TRBV29-1 and TRBJ2-3, with D perhaps matching TRBD1 (5 bases). The CDR3 loop spans 12 amino acids. From germline, CDR1 is SQVTM and CDR2 ANQGSEA. The V and J ends lost 4 bases and 5 bases respectively, with 10 bases between them. The CDR3 DNA sequence: TGCAGCGTTGTATGGGGCGAAGATACGCAGTATTTT. Translating gives CSVVWGEDTQYF.

This clone came up a few times. The chain joins TRBV6-4 to TRBJ2-1, with TRBD2 identical over 13 bases. The V gene end was trimmed by 2 bases and the J gene end by 6 bases; junction bases not matched to a gene: 1. This CDR3 is built from 15 residues. Germline values: CDR1 MRHNA, CDR2 SNTAGT. This CDR3 reads CASSDTSGGANEQFF. The CDR3 DNA sequence: TGTGCCAGCAGTGACACTAGCGGGGGGGCCAATGAGCAGTTCTTC.

CDR3 bases: TGTGCCAGCTCACCCCAGGCCGACTACGAGCAGTACTTC. As protein: CASSPQADYEQYF. This chain uses TRBV18 with TRBJ2-7; D is unresolved. CDR1 and CDR2 from the germline V gene are KGHSH and LQKENI. V was shortened by 3 bases and J by 3 bases, with 9 bases between the two germline ends. The CDR3 loop spans 13 amino acids.

The chain recombines TRBV7-8 with TRBJ1-6, with D tentatively TRBD1 (5 bases). The CDR3 has 16 residues. CDR1 SGHVS and CDR2 FQNEAQ come from the germline V gene. Between the trimmed V and J ends, which lost 1 base and 7 bases, there was a span of 14 bases. The CDR3 is CASSLGNQGRNSPLHF. The CDR3 DNA sequence: TGTGCCAGCAGCTTAGGAAATCAGGGCCGGAATTCACCCCTCCACTTT.

This chain joins TRBV15 and TRBJ2-1, with D perhaps TRBD2 (5 bases). Germline V CDR1 and CDR2: LNHNV, YYDKDF (reference sequence). Trimming cost V 0 bases and J 4 bases, with 13 bases left between them. CDR3 length: 16 residues. The CDR3: CATSREAGLWYNEQFF. The CDR3 nucleotides read TGTGCCACCAGCAGAGAGGCGGGCCTGTGGTACAATGAGCAGTTCTTC.

This clone was seen only once. The chain couples TRBV7-3 to TRBJ2-7; 8 nucleotides agree with TRBD1. V shed 2 bases and J 2 bases; nucleotides not matched to a gene: 8. The germline CDR1 and CDR2 sequences are SGHTA and FQGTGA. The CDR3 runs 16 residues. As DNA, the CDR3 is TGTGCCAGCAGCTTACTGGCCGGGACAGGAACCTACGAGCAGTACTTC. This gives the protein CASSLLAGTGTYEQYF. The full variable domain, rest sourced from reference TRBV7-3 and TRBJ2-7, is GAGVSQTPSNKVTEKGKYVELRCDPISGHTALYWYRQSLGQGPEFLIYFQGTGAADDSGLPNDRFFAVRPEGSVSTLKIQRTERGDSAVYLCASSLLAGTGTYEQYFGPGTRLTVT.

This chain joins TRBV5-1 and TRBJ2-3, with TRBD2 identical over 7 bases. The germline V gene encodes CDR1 SGHRS and CDR2 YFSETQ. Trimming took 4 bases from V and 0 from J; bases not matched to a gene: 5. The CDR3 loop spans 15 amino acids. DNA of the CDR3: TGCGCCAGCAGCCAAGGCGGGGGAAGCACAGATACGCAGTATTTT. This gives the protein CASSQGGGSTDTQYF. Based on the CDR3 plus reference TRBV5-1 and TRBJ2-3, the full variable domain is KAGVTQTPRYLIKTRGQQVTLSCSPISGHRSVSWYQQTPGQGLQFLFEYFSETQRNKGNFPGRFSGRQFSNSRSEMNVSTLELGDSALYLCASSQGGGSTDTQYFGPGTRLTVL.

CDR3 in amino acids: CASSLRKGGTGELFF. The CDR3 DNA reads as TGCGCCAGCAGCCTAAGGAAGGGTGGCACCGGGGAGCTGTTTTTT. The V gene is TRBV4-3, the J gene TRBJ2-2; D remains unclear. CDR3 length: 15 amino acids. With 4 bases removed from V and 4 bases from J, the gap between germline ends came to 13 bases. Germline CDR1 reads LGHNA; CDR2 reads YSLEER.

The rearrangement joins TRBV5-1 to TRBJ1-1; D gene ambiguous. Germline CDR1 is SGHRS and CDR2 is YFSETQ. CDR3 length equals 13 residues. Trimming shortened V by 4 bases and J by 0 bases, and 7 bases separated the two germline ends. CDR3 sequence reads: CASSDLMNTEAFF. The DNA for the CDR3 is TGCGCCAGCAGCGACCTCATGAACACTGAAGCTTTCTTT.

V and J are TRBV19 and TRBJ2-7, with D hard to call. Germline loops: CDR1 LNHDA, CDR2 SQIVND (reference sequence). The length of the CDR3 is 16 residues. Trimming stripped 0 bases from V and 2 bases from J, with 14 bases between. CDR3 DNA: TGTGCCAGTAGTATAGATCGAGGAGACACAACCTACGAGCAGTACTTC. This sequence encodes CASSIDRGDTTYEQYF.

This clone showed up just a few times. The V call is TRBV6-5, the J call TRBJ2-1; TRBD2 might be the D (5 bases). Germline V gene sequence: CDR1 MNHEY, CDR2 SVGAGI. Trimming shortened V by 4 bases and J by 5 bases, and 9 bases separated the two germline ends. The CDR3 runs 13 residues. The CDR3 spells CASSSASHNEQFF. The CDR3 nucleotides read TGTGCCAGCAGTTCGGCTAGCCACAATGAGCAGTTCTTC.

This chain uses TRBV7-6 with TRBJ2-1; the match to TRBD2 covers 13 bases. The J segment lost 7 bases and the V segment lost 5 bases, leaving 8 bases of the junction unmatched. The germline CDR1 and CDR2 sequences are SGHVS and FNYEAQ. The CDR3 is made up of 16 amino acids. CDR3 region: CASSRGTSGGVNEQFF. The CDR3 nucleotides read TGTGCCAGCAGCCGAGGCACTAGCGGGGGGGTAAATGAGCAGTTCTTC. Supplemented by reference TRBV7-6 and TRBJ2-1, the full variable domain reads GAGVSQSPRYKVTKRGQDVALRCDPISGHVSLYWYRQALGQGPEFLTYFNYEAQQDKSGLPNDRFSAERPEGSISTLTIQRTEQRDSAMYRCASSRGTSGGVNEQFFGPGTRLTVL.

The chain couples TRBV18 to TRBJ2-1, with 10 bases that match TRBD1. The CDR3 totals 15 residues. Trimming removed 3 bases from V and 6 bases from J; junction bases left unmatched: 5. Germline V gene data show CDR1 as KGHSH and CDR2 as LQKENI. This CDR3 is CASSPDRGVGNEQFF. The CDR3 bases are TGTGCCAGCTCACCGGACAGGGGGGTAGGCAATGAGCAGTTCTTC.

The genes are TRBV19 and TRBJ1-2; a weak D match, TRBD1 (6 bases). Germline-derived CDR1 and CDR2 are LNHDA and SQIVND (reference sequence). With 3 bases removed from V and 4 bases from J, the gap between germline ends came to 12 bases. The CDR3 covers 14 residues. The CDR3 here is CASSIGGHRYGYTF. As DNA, the CDR3 is TGTGCCAGTAGTATCGGGGGGCATCGCTATGGCTACACCTTC.

The chain employs TRBV11-3 and TRBJ2-7; 8 nucleotides line up with TRBD1. The CDR3 length is 13 residues. Unmatched junction bases numbered 3, after V lost 5 bases and J lost 3 bases. In germline, CDR1 is SGHNT, CDR2 YENEEA. The CDR3 sequence: CASSPDRGYEQYF. The CDR3 coding sequence is TGTGCCAGCAGCCCCGACAGGGGCTACGAGCAGTACTTC.

A remark on this clone: An end of the junction does not agree with germline; a read error may underlie this. This chain connects TRBV7-7 to TRBJ2-5; possible D gene TRBD2, 6 bases. Germline-derived CDR1 and CDR2 are SSHAT and FNYEAQ (reference sequence). CDR3 length equals 13 residues. The CDR3 reads CASSPAAGFTQYF. CDR3 DNA: TGTGCTAGCAGCCCCGCGGCGGGGTTCACCCAGTACTTC.

The rearrangement links TRBV4-1 to TRBJ1-1; D not resolved. The CDR3 totals 12 residues. V dropped 1 base and J dropped 10 bases, with 10 bases sitting between them. CDR1 is MGHRA and CDR2 is YSYEKL in the germline V gene. The CDR3 DNA is TGCGCCAGCAGCCAAGCCCAGAGAGGAGCTTTCTTT. Protein sequence: CASSQAQRGAFF.

The rearrangement uses TRBV5-4 and TRBJ2-5; D is possibly TRBD1 or TRBD2 (5 bases each). Deletions cut 2 bases from V and 7 bases from J, with 15 bases between. The CDR3 consists of 14 residues. Per the germline V gene, CDR1 is SGHNT and CDR2 is YYREEE (reference sequence). CDR3 in DNA: TGTGCCAGCAGCTTTGCAGGGAGTGTCGGGACCCAGTACTTC. Translating it yields CASSFAGSVGTQYF. Combining the CDR3 with reference TRBV5-4 and TRBJ2-5 gives the whole variable domain ETGVTQSPTHLIKTRGQQVTLRCSSQSGHNTVSWYQQALGQGPQFIFQYYREEENGRGNFPPRFSGLQFPNYSSELNVNALELDDSALYLCASSFAGSVGTQYFGPGTRLLVL.